This T cell receptor (beta chain) was sequenced in a study of blood T cell repertoires in COVID-19. Study-wide background: Acute and convalescent COVID-19 specimens originated in the United States, Italy and Spain.

Some clones are missing from TCRdb's copy, which holds only in-frame ones; the method was immunoSEQ multiplex PCR. The sample carries a few hundred thousand clones, roughly 85% recorded once. This CDR3 is built from 17 residues. The chain joins TRBV12-1 to TRBJ2-5; TRBD2 is taken as the D call from the table, unchecked against the DNA. TRBV12-1 is classified as a pseudogene. The sample taken for sequencing was peripheral blood. The sequence derives from a human donor in a cohort sampled during active COVID-19. CDR3 sequence: CASSFRLAAPQIVAQYF. DNA of the CDR3: TGTGCCAGCAGCTTTCGGCTAGCGGCACCACAGATCGTAGCCCAGTACTTC.